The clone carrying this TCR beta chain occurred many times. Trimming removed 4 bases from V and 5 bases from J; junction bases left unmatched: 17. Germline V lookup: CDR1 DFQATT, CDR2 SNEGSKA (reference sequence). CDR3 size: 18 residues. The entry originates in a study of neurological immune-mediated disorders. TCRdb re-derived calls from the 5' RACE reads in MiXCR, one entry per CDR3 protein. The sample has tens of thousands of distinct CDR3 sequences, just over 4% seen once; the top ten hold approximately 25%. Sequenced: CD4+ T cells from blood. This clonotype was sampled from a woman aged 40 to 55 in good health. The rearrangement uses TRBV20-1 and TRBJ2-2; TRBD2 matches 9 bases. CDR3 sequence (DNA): TGCAGTGCTATGCCGTGGGACCCGGGACTAGCTGAGACCGGGGAGCTGTTTTTT. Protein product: CSAMPWDPGLAETGELFF.